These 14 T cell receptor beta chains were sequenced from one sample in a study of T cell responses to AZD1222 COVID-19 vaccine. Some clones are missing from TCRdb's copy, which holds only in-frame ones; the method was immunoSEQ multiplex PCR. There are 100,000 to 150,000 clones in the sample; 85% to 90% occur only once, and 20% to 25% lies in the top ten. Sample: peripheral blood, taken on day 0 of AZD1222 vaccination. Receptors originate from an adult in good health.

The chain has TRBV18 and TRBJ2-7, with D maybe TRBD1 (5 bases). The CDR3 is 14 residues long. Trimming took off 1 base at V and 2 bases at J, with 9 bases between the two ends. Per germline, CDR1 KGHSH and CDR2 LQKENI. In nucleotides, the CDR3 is TGTGCCAGCTCACCACAGGGGAATCCCTACGAGCAGTACTTC. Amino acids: CASSPQGNPYEQYF.

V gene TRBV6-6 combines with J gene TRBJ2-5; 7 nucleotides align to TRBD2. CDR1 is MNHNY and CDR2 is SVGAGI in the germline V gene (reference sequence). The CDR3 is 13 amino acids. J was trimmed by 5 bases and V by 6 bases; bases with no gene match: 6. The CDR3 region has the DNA TGTGCCAGCAGACTTGAAGCGGGGGAGACCCAGTACTTC. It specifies CASRLEAGETQYF.

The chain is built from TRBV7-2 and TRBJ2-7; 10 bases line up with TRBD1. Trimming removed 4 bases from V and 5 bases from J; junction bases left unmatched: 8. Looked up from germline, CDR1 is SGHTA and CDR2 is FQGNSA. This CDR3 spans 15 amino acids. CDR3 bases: TGTGCCAGCAGCTCCGCGACAGGGGGCGCGGACGAGCAGTACTTC. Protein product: CASSSATGGADEQYF.

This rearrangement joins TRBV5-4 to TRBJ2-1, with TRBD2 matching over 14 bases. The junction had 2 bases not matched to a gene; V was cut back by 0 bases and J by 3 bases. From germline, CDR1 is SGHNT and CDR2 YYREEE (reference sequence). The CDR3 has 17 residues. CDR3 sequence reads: CASSLEGLAGVYNEQFF. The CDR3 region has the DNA TGTGCCAGCAGCTTGGAGGGACTAGCGGGGGTCTACAATGAGCAGTTCTTC.

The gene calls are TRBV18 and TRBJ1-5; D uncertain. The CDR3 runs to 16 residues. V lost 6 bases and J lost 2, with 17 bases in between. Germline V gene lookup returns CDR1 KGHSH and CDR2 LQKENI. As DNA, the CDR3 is TGTGCCAGCTCCCCAGCCTCCCTCGGGCGCAATCAGCCCCAGCATTTT. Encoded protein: CASSPASLGRNQPQHF.

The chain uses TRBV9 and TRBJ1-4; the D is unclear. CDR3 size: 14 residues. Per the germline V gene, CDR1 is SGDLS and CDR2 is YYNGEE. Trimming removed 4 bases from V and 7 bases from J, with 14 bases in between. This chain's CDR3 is CASSQSRTTEKLFF. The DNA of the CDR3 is TGTGCCAGCAGCCAGAGCCGAACAACTGAAAAACTGTTTTTT.

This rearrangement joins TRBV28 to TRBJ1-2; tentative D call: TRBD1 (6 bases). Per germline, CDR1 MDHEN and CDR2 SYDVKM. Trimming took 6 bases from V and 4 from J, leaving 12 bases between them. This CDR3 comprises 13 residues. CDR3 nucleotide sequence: TGTGCCAGCAGCATGGACAGACCCTATGGCTACACCTTC. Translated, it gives CASSMDRPYGYTF.

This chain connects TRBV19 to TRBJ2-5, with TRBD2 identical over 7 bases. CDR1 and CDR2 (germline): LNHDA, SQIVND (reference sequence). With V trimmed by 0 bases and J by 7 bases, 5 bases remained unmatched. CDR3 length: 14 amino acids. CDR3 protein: CASSIDGGVLTQYF. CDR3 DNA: TGTGCCAGTAGTATAGATGGGGGGGTTTTGACCCAGTACTTC. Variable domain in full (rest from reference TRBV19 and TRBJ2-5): DGGITQSPKYLFRKEGQNVTLSCEQNLNHDAMYWYRQDPGQGLRLIYYSQIVNDFQKGDIAEGYSVSREKKESFPLTVTSAQKNPTAFYLCASSIDGGVLTQYFGPGTRLLVL.

CDR3 residues: CASSSGPQGDNEQFF. The CDR3 bases are TGTGCCAGCAGCTCAGGACCCCAGGGGGACAATGAGCAGTTCTTC. V is TRBV11-2 and J is TRBJ2-1, with 7 bases lining up with TRBD1. The CDR3 totals 15 residues. Germline V lookup: CDR1 SGHAT, CDR2 FQNNGV. Germline trimming cut 4 bases from V and 5 bases from J; bases unmatched to any gene: 8.

The CDR3 nucleotides are TGTGCCAGCAGCCAATCGACAGCAGGAGAGCAGTACTTC. Translating gives CASSQSTAGEQYF. The chain joins TRBV16 to TRBJ2-7, with a possible D match to TRBD1 (5 bases). Germline V gene sequence: CDR1 KGHSY, CDR2 FQNENV. There are 13 residues in the CDR3. V lost 0 bases and J lost 7, with 10 bases in between.

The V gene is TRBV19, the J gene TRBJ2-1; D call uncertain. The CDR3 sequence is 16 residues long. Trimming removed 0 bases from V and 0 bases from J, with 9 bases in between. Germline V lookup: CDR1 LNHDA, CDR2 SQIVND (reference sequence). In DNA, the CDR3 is TGTGCCAGTAGTATAGAAAGAAGTAACTCCTACAATGAGCAGTTCTTC. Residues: CASSIERSNSYNEQFF.

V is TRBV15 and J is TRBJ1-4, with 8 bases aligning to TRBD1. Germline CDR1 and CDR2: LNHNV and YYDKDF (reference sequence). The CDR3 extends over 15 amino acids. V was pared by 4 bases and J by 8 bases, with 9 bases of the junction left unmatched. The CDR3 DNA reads TGTGCCACCAGCACCTCTCGACAGGGGCGAGAAAAACTGTTTTTT. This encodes CATSTSRQGREKLFF.

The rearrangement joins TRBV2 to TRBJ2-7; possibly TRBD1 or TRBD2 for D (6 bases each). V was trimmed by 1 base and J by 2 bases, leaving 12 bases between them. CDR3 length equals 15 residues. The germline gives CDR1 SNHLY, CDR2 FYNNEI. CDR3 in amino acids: CASSEEGGAPYEQYF. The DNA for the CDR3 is TGTGCCAGCAGTGAAGAGGGGGGCGCGCCCTACGAGCAGTACTTC.

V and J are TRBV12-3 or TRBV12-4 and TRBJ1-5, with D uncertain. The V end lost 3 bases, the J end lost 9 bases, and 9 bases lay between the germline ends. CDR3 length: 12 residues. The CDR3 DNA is TGTGCCAGCAGTTTGGAGGGAGGGCCCCAGCATTTT. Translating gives CASSLEGGPQHF.